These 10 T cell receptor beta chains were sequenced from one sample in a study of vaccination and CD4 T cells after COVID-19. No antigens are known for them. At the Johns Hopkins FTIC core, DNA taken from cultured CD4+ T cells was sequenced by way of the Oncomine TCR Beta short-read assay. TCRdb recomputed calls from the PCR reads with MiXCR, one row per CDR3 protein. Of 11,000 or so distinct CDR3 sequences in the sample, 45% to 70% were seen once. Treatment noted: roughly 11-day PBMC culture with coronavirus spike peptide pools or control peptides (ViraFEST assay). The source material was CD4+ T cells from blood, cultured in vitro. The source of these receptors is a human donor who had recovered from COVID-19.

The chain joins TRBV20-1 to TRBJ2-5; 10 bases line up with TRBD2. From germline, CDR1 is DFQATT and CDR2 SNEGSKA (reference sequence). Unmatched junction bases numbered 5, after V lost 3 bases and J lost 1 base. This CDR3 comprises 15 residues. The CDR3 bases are TGCAGTGCTAGGGAACTAGCGGGAAGCCAAGAGACCCAGTACTTC. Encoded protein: CSARELAGSQETQYF.

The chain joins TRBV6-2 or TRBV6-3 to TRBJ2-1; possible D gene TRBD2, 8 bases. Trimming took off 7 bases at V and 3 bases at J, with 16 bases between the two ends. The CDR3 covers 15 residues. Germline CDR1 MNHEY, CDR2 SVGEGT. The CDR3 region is CASTPGGGSYNEQFF. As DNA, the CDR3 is TGTGCCAGCACCCCGGGAGGGGGCAGCTACAATGAGCAGTTCTTC.

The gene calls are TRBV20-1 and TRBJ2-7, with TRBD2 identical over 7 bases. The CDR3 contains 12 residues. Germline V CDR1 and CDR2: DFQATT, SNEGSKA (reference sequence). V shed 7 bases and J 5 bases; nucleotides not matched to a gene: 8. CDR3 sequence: CSVGAGNDEQYF. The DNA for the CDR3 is TGCAGTGTAGGAGCGGGAAATGACGAGCAGTACTTC.

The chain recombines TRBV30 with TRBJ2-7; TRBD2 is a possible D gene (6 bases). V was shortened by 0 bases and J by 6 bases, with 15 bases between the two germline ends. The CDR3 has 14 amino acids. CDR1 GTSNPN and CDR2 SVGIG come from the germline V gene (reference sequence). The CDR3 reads CAWSVGHGRGEQYF. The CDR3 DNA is TGTGCCTGGAGTGTCGGGCACGGGCGGGGCGAGCAGTACTTC.

CDR3 sequence reads: CATSRDPGQGGQPQHF. CDR3 nucleotides: TGTGCCACCAGCAGAGATCCAGGACAGGGAGGTCAGCCCCAGCATTTT. V gene TRBV15 combines with J gene TRBJ1-5; 8 bases agree with TRBD1. Germline-derived CDR1 and CDR2 are LNHNV and YYDKDF (reference sequence). CDR3 length: 16 residues. J lost 6 bases, V lost 0 bases, and 7 bases had no gene match.

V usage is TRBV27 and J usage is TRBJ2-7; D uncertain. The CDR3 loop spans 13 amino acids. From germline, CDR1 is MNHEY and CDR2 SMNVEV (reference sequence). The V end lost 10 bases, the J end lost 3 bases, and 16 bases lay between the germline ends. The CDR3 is CAISPRLVYEQYF. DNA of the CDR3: TGTGCCATCTCACCAAGGCTTGTCTACGAGCAGTACTTC.

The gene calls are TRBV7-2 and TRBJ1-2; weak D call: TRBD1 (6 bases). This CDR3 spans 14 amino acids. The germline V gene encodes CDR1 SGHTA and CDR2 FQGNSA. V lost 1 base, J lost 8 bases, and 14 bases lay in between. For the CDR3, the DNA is TGTGCCAGCAGCTTAGTCAGGGGCCTGGGGGGCTACACCTTC. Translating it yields CASSLVRGLGGYTF.

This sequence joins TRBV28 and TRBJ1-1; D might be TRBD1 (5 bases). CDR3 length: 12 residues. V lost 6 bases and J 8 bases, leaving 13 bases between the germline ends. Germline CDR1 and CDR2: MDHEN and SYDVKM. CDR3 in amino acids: CASRSPDREAFF. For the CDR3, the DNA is TGTGCCAGCAGATCCCCCGACAGAGAAGCTTTCTTT.

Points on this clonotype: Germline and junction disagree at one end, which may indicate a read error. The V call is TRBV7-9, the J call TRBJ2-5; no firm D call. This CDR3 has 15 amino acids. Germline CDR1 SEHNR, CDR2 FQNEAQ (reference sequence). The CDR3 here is CASSPYTSPQETQYF. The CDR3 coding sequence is TGCGCCAGCAGCCCCTATACATCCCCCCAAGAGACCCAGTACTTC.

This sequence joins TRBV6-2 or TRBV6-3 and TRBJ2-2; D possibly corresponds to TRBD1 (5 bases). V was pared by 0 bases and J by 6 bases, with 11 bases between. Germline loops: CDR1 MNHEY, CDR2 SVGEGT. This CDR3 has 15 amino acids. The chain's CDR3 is CASSYSKGVPGELFF. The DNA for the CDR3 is TGTGCCAGCAGTTACTCGAAAGGGGTTCCCGGGGAGCTGTTTTTT.